This T cell receptor beta chain was profiled in a study of sequential checkpoint blockade in melanoma. Turning to the study itself: Maintenance nivolumab came after either treatment sequence.

Produced via immunoSEQ multiplex PCR; TCRdb's table is partial and in-frame only. The sample holds around 40,000 clones, roughly 90% seen once. Treatment indicated: randomized to nivolumab then ipilimumab (arm A) or the reverse (arm B). Sorted cells were live CD3+CD8+, lacking CD19 and CD56, from PBMCs. The clonotype originates from a human donor with melanoma. The input for sequencing was CD8+ T cells sorted from blood (inferred from file names), taken from a patient given nivolumab and ipilimumab in sequence.

For the CDR3, the DNA is TGTGCCAGTAGTAGGGACTACTCCTACAATGAGCAGTTCTTC. Its protein is CASSRDYSYNEQFF. The chain employs TRBV19 and TRBJ2-1; TRBD2 matches 7 bases. Germline V gene data show CDR1 as LNHDA and CDR2 as SQIVND (reference sequence). This CDR3 has 14 amino acids. J was trimmed by 0 bases and V by 4 bases; bases with no gene match: 0.